This is a list of T cell receptor beta chains from one sample in a study of blood T cell repertoires in COVID-19. Sequenced by immunoSEQ multiplex PCR; TCRdb stores in-frame clones only, minus some. The table lists 290,000 or so clones, around 87% of them singletons. Sequencing was done on a sample of peripheral blood. These receptors were obtained from a man between 18 and 29 years old with active or convalescent COVID-19. The CDR3 runs from the conserved cysteine through the conserved F or W. The D gene is left open where the match is weak. The size field is filled for only some rows; it gives once, few, many or a size class.

v_gene: TRBV25-1
d_gene: TRBD2
j_gene: TRBJ2-2
abundance: -
CDR3nt: TGTGCCAGCAGAAGACTAGCGGGAGGCACCGGGGAGCTGTTTTTT
CDR3aa: CASRRLAGGTGELFF

v_gene: TRBV2
d_gene: -
j_gene: TRBJ2-5
abundance: once
CDR3nt: TGTGCCAGCAGGATCGACAGACTCTCTAGGGAGACCCAGTACTTC
CDR3aa: CASRIDRLSRETQYF

v_gene: TRBV21-1
d_gene: -
j_gene: TRBJ2-3
abundance: -
CDR3nt: TGTGCCAGCTGGAACGACAGACCTAGCACAGATACGCAGTATTTT
CDR3aa: CASWNDRPSTDTQYF

v_gene: TRBV7-3
d_gene: TRBD1
j_gene: TRBJ1-4
abundance: -
CDR3nt: TGTGCCAGCAGCCCGACGTGCCATCGGACAGGGGTTTGGAGGAATGAAAAACTGTTTTTT
CDR3aa: CASSPTCHRTGVWRNEKLFF

v_gene: TRBV20-1
d_gene: -
j_gene: TRBJ2-1
abundance: many
CDR3nt: TGCAGTGCTAGGGAGACTAGGGAGCAGTTCTTC
CDR3aa: CSARETREQFF

v_gene: TRBV5-1
d_gene: -
j_gene: TRBJ2-7
abundance: -
CDR3nt: TGCGCCAGCGCGAGAGGGGGTTTGGGAGAACCTCAGGAGCAGTACTTC
CDR3aa: CASARGGLGEPQEQYF

v_gene: TRBV7-2
d_gene: TRBD2
j_gene: TRBJ2-6
abundance: -
CDR3nt: TGTGCCAGCAGCCGGGGGGTTTCTGGGGCCAACGTCCTGACTTTC
CDR3aa: CASSRGVSGANVLTF

v_gene: TRBV6-5
d_gene: TRBD2
j_gene: TRBJ2-1
abundance: -
CDR3nt: TGTGCCAGCAGCCCGGGAGGGTCCTACAATGAGCAGTTCTTC
CDR3aa: CASSPGGSYNEQFF

v_gene: TRBV28
d_gene: -
j_gene: TRBJ1-5
abundance: -
CDR3nt: TGTGCCAGCAAGCAGGGGTCACATAGCAATCAGCCCCAGCATTTT
CDR3aa: CASKQGSHSNQPQHF

v_gene: TRBV28
d_gene: -
j_gene: TRBJ1-2
abundance: -
CDR3nt: TGTGCCAGCTCCGTCGGACAGTACTATGGCTACACCTTC
CDR3aa: CASSVGQYYGYTF

v_gene: TRBV5-6
d_gene: -
j_gene: TRBJ1-4
abundance: -
CDR3nt: TGTGCCAGCATTCGTCCAGGTTCTCATCCAACTAATGAAAAACTGTTTTTT
CDR3aa: CASIRPGSHPTNEKLFF

v_gene: TRBV7-9
d_gene: TRBD2
j_gene: TRBJ2-1
abundance: -
CDR3nt: TGTGCCAGCAGCTTAGCGCTAGCGGGGTACAATGAGCAGTTCTTC
CDR3aa: CASSLALAGYNEQFF

v_gene: TRBV7-2
d_gene: TRBD2
j_gene: TRBJ2-6
abundance: few
CDR3nt: TGTGCCAGCAGCTCGGGAGGGTCCGGGGCCAACGTCCTGACTTTC
CDR3aa: CASSSGGSGANVLTF

v_gene: TRBV7-6
d_gene: TRBD2
j_gene: TRBJ2-7
abundance: few
CDR3nt: TGTGCCAGCAGCTTAGAGCGGGAGCCGACCTACGAGCAGTACTTC
CDR3aa: CASSLEREPTYEQYF

v_gene: TRBV27
d_gene: -
j_gene: TRBJ2-7
abundance: few
CDR3nt: TGTGCCAGCAGTTTATCGACCGTAGCTCGAGAGCAGTACTTC
CDR3aa: CASSLSTVAREQYF

v_gene: TRBV12-3/TRBV12-4
d_gene: -
j_gene: TRBJ2-7
abundance: -
CDR3nt: TGTGCCAGCAGTTTTGGCCGAAACTACGAGCAGTACTTC
CDR3aa: CASSFGRNYEQYF

v_gene: TRBV27
d_gene: -
j_gene: TRBJ1-1
abundance: -
CDR3nt: TGTGCCAGCAGCTTCATGACAGGGAACACTGAAGCTTTCTTT
CDR3aa: CASSFMTGNTEAFF